Given below is one T cell receptor beta chain in context. This clone's antigen is unknown. No quality values exist for individual bases; no much larger clone is one base distant. The CDR3 contains 13 residues, cysteine and phenylalanine counted. The DNA shown is the 39-base CDR3, in frame from base 1. The germline V gene specifies MNHNS as CDR1 and SASEGT as CDR2. V and J lose 6 bases and 1 base, and a span of 9 bases separates them. This sample stems from a study of a mutant IDH1 vaccine in newly diagnosed glioma (dated by TCRdb to 2020 to 2022). Study-level background: Vaccination started 4-6 weeks after radiotherapy alone, or was given together with temozolomide cycles in the groups whose treatment included chemotherapy. The 32 treated patients were approximately 62% male and roughly 40% female, with a mean age of roughly 40 years. Prior to enrollment, standard therapy consisting of radiotherapy alone, temozolomide alone, or radiochemotherapy with temozolomide had been administered to patients, with the combination being received by most patients. Visit V12 was the week-35 safety follow-up and visit V13 was the week-47 end of study. Peripheral blood samples were drawn at six visits, namely V03 (baseline), V05, V07, V10, V12 and V13. Longitudinal TCRB deep sequencing was performed for about 25 treated patients wherever samples were available for exploratory analyses.

Library method: the immunoSEQ multiplex PCR assay. Rearranged TCR beta chain sequences were amplified using the hsTCRB Kit according to the manufacturer's protocol. An Illumina MiSeq was used to sequence the TCRB libraries. Per the original workflow: Demultiplexing, trimming and gene mapping were performed with the kit vendor's proprietary platform. TCRdb limited this immuneACCESS table to in-frame rearrangements with V and J called. A share of clones is missing; checked studies link under half to unresolved V genes, and the rest is unexplained. The V and J calls and the clone size are those of that table, but D and trimming were determined from the DNA. The sample table contains approximately 50,000 clones; only one count was recorded for around four fifths of them. In total, the top ten clones hold 3.2% of the sample. The paper's findings and limits, for the study overall: Pseudoprogression seemed to be unrelated to changes in the top peripheral T cell clonotypes found by TCRB sequencing. Vaccine-induced immune responses across multiple MHC alleles were detected in approximately 94% of patients. The authors stated that sample limitations prevented analyses of patient blood samples from being reproduced. PBMC samples for TCRB deep sequencing were selected based on availability.

The intended sense of this specimen's time point label: week 47, end of study. A 20-mer mutant IDH1 peptide at 300 micrograms in Montanide made up each vaccine dose, which was injected subcutaneously together with topical imiquimod. Across visits V03 through V10, patients got a total of eight vaccinations, given in weeks 1, 3, 5, 7, 11, 15, 19 and 23. Donors had newly diagnosed WHO grade 3 or 4 IDH1-mutant astrocytomas with loss of nuclear ATRX. The samples were drawn from NOA16, a multicentre, single-arm, open-label phase I trial in Germany that tested a mutant IDH1 peptide vaccine in humans for the first time. Genomic DNA for TCRB sequencing was isolated from EDTA blood with the DNeasy Blood and Tissue Kit.

This sequence originates from a woman aged 50 to 60 with glioma. The V gene is TRBV6-1 and the J gene is TRBJ1-1; the D segment cannot be called with confidence. This specimen was PBMCs, taken from a glioma patient whose treatment included an IDH1 peptide vaccine. Here is the DNA: TGTGCCAGCAGGCACCGACAGAACACTGAAGCTTTCTTT. Its coded protein is CASRHRQNTEAFF.